The present entry profiles one T cell receptor beta chain with its context. As yet, its antigen is unknown. Assay: immunoSEQ multiplex PCR; the TCRdb copy retains only in-frame clones and omits some. The sample lists 150,000 or so clones; 92% were seen once. This sample stems from a study of T cell responses to AZD1222 COVID-19 vaccine. The wider study: Second-dose schedules of about 4 or about 12 weeks were combined.

The V end lost 7 bases, the J end lost 3 bases, and 15 bases lay between the germline ends. The germline CDR1 and CDR2 sequences are MDHEN and SYDVKM. The CDR3 loop spans 15 amino acids. Regarding the study as a whole: White British people made up most donors, females outnumbered males, and clonal diversity was possibly underestimated. Among vaccine-associated CD4 TCRs, coverage spanned spike, with dominance at 160-218 and 743-854.

The V gene is TRBV28, the J gene TRBJ1-4; D is possibly TRBD1 (6 bases). Sample: peripheral blood, taken on day 0 of AZD1222 vaccination. This TCR was sampled from an adult in good health. The CDR3, as DNA: TGTGCCAGCATCCCCGGGGGCAGTCCTAATGAAAAACTGTTTTTT. Translation gives CASIPGGSPNEKLFF.